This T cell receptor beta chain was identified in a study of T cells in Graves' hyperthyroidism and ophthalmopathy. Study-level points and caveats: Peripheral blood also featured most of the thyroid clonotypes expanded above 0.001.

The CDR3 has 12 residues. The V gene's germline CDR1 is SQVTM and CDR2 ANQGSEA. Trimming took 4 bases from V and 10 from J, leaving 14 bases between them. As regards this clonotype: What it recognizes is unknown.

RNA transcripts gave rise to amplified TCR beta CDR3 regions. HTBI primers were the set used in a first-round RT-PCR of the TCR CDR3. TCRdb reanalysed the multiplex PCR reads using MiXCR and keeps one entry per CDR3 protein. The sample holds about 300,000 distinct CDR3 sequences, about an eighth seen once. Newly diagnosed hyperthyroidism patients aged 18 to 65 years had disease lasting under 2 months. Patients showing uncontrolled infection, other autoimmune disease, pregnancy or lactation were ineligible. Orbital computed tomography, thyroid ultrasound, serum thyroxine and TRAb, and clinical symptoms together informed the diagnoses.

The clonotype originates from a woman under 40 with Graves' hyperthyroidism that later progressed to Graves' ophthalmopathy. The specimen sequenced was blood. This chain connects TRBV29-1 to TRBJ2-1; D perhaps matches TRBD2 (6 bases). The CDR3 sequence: CSVVGASVEQFF. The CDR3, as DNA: TGCAGCGTTGTTGGGGCTAGCGTGGAGCAGTTCTTC.